This T cell receptor (beta chain) was profiled in a study of T cell responses to AZD1222 COVID-19 vaccine (TCRdb year 2021). In the study overall: TCR sequencing covered about 230 trial participants: nearly 210 given two doses of AZD1222 and approximately 26 given two doses of MenACWY control vaccine. Enrollment into the trials was organized by age into subgroups of 18-55, 56-69 and 70-plus years, and those subgroups contained roughly 160, 29 and 62 TCR-sequenced participants, respectively. The study at large found these results: Participants were mostly white British and included more females than males, and it was suggested by the authors that clonal diversity may have been underestimated. Spike-specific TCR breadth and depth rose significantly after two AZD1222 doses compared with day 0 and with MenACWY recipients. Reportedly, almost half of the unique spike-specific TCRs recognized epitopes lying outside the regions that are mutated in the B.1.351 and B.1.1.7 variants. In the small 56-69-year group, the increase in depth fell short of significance, most likely because of low power. Because no day 14 peak-response samples were available, the repertoires could be characterized only after the peak T cell response. Conclusions about previously exposed vaccinees are limited, since just 6 or 7 AZD1222 recipients were seropositive for SARS-CoV-2 at baseline. The vaccine-associated CD4 TCRs covered the entire spike protein, and the dominant responses fell in regions 160-218 and 743-854.

A word on this clone: The antigen this receptor binds is unknown. Within one base of it there is no much larger clone, and no base qualities were kept.

The time point label, read with the paper, signifies: about 28 days (+/-7) after the second vaccine dose. AZD1222 recipients given second doses at about 4 weeks or at about 12 weeks were pooled, since spike-specific TCR depth and breadth were not found to differ between the two schedules. The vaccinee samples were drawn from two UK trials, COV001 and COV002, one of which was a single-blind randomized controlled phase 2/3 trial testing AZD1222 (ChAdOx1 nCoV-19) in healthy adults. For TCRbeta chain sequencing, PBMC samples from trial participants were taken at day 0 and at day 28 after the second dose. The CDR3 regions of human TCRbeta chains were analyzed by immunosequencing. In the original analysis: TCRs in the repertoires were compared against a reference library of SARS-CoV-2-specific TCRs that had been generated with the MIRA antigen-specificity platform. Breadth meant the fraction of unique TCRs that were SARS-CoV-2-associated, whereas depth meant the fraction of total T cells that were SARS-CoV-2-associated. Each spike-specific TCR was assigned to its reactive spike region and to a CD4 or CD8 class using the MIRA data. Log10-transformed breadth and depth values were compared by one-way ANOVA with Sidak's multiple comparisons tests. The source is immuneACCESS, and TCRdb retained only in-frame sequences with V and J called. Part of the clones is not carried over; for the studies checked, unresolved V genes explain less than half of this, and the remainder is unexplained. V, J and clone size are taken as reported in that table, and D and trimming were inferred from the DNA itself. The sample table records about 150,000 clones; roughly nine tenths of these occur just once. The top ten hold less than 1.3% of the sample.

The specimen was peripheral blood, collected 28 days after the second AZD1222 dose. This receptor was obtained from an adult who received the AZD1222 COVID-19 vaccine.

The DNA is TGTGCCAGTAGATCTAGCGGGGGGGCCACAGATACGCAGTATTTT. Its protein reads: CASRSSGGATDTQYF. In this chain, TRBV19 is recombined with TRBJ2-3, with 12 middle bases fitting TRBD2. The CDR3 covers 15 residues, taking in both the cysteine and the phenylalanine. Just the 45-base CDR3 DNA is kept, in frame starting at base 1. Germline trimming amounts to 6 bases on V and 2 bases on J, with 3 as the count of junction bases outside the gene matches. In the germline V gene (reference sequence), CDR1 corresponds to LNHDA and CDR2 to SQIVND.